This T cell receptor (beta chain) appears in the sequencing data of a study of blood T cell repertoires in COVID-19. Study in general: In each case, the material was cDNA or gDNA derived from T cells, B-cell-depleted T cells, or PBMCs.

Seattle patients were enrolled while actively infected and followed longitudinally. As handled by the study authors: Cell counts per sample came from amplifying reference gene primers. Sequencing used immunoSEQ multiplex PCR; TCRdb keeps in-frame clones, though not all of them. The DNA was the basis for D and trimming; V, J and clone size are from that table. The table includes 250,000 to 300,000 clones, 85% to 90% detected once. Germline assignment: CDR1 SGHKS and CDR2 YYEKEE (reference sequence). Unmatched junction bases numbered 9, after V lost 2 bases and J lost 5 bases. The CDR3 consists of 16 residues.

The sequence was collected from a woman aged 25 to 45 with COVID-19, enrolled during active disease. The sequenced sample was peripheral blood. The V gene is TRBV5-5, the J gene TRBJ2-7; TRBD2 agrees at 11 bases. The CDR3 DNA reads TGTGCCAGCAGCTTAGTGAGGACTAGCGGGCCCAACGAGCAGTACTTC. As protein: CASSLVRTSGPNEQYF.